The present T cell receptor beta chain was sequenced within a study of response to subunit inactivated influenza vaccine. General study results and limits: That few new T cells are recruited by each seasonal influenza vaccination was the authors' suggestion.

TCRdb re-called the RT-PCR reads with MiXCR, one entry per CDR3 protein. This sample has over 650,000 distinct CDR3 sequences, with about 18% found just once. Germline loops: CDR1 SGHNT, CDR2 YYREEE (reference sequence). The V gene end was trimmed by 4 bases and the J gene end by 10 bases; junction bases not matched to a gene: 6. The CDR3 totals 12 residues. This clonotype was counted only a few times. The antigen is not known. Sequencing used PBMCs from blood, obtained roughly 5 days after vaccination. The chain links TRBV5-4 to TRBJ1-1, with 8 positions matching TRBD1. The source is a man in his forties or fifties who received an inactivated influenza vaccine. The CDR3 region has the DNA TGTGCCAGCAGCACGGACAGGGCAGTAGCTTTCTTT. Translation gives CASSTDRAVAFF.